The clone carrying this TCR beta chain was seen once. Its specificity is not known. This record comes from a study of cytomegalovirus exposure and HLA in healthy donors. General observations from the study: It emerged from a later analysis that several of the most significant clusters appeared to be linked to common viral pathogens.

Primers for the PCR totalled 60 Vbeta and 13 Jbeta. Only in-frame clones appear in the TCRdb table, and some are missing; sequencing was by immunoSEQ multiplex PCR. The sample yields roughly 200,000 clones, over 65% seen once. J was trimmed by 4 bases and V by 0 bases; bases with no gene match: 12. The germline gives CDR1 PRHDT, CDR2 FYEKMQ (reference sequence). This CDR3 has 19 residues. This chain connects TRBV13 to TRBJ2-3; TRBD2 matches at 11 bases. This TCR derives from a man between 60 and 75 years old in good health and CMV-seronegative. Sequenced sample: PBMCs. Here the CDR3 reads CASSLGLSSSGGASDTQYF. CDR3 nucleotides: TGTGCCAGCAGCTTAGGCCTAAGTAGTAGCGGGGGGGCCTCAGATACGCAGTATTTT.